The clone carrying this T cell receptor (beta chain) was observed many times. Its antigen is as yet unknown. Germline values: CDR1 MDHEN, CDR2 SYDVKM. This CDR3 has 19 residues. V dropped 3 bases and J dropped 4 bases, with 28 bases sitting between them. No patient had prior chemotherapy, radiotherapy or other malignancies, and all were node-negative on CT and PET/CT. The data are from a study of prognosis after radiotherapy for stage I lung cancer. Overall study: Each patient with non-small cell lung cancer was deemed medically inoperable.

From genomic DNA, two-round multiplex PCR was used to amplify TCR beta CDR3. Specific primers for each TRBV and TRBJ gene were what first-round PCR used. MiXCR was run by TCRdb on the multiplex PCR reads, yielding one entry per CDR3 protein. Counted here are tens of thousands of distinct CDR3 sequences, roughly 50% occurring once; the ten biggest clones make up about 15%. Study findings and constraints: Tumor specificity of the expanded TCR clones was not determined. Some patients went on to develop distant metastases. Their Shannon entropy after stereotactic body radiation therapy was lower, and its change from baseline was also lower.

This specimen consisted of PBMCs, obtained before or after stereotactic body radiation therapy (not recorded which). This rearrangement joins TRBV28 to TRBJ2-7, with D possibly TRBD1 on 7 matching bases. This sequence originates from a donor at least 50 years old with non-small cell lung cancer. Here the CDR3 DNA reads TGTGCCAGCAGTTTTTCCCTCGGGAGAGGGGGCAAGGAAGCATACGAGCAGTACTTC. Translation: CASSFSLGRGGKEAYEQYF.